This TCR beta chain is drawn from a study of blood T cell repertoires in COVID-19. Study overall: Each recovered donor of Cohort 3 presented with two negative PCRs, clearance, or symptom resolution. Sample material is recorded as cDNA or gDNA derived from T cells, B-cell-depleted T cells, or PBMCs.

Germline assignment: CDR1 MDHEN and CDR2 SYDVKM. V dropped 6 bases and J dropped 7 bases, with 19 bases sitting between them. CDR3 length equals 15 residues. Repertoires were generated with immunoSEQ multiplex PCR, while TCRdb's copy carries only in-frame clones and drops some. This sample has over 250,000 clones, with approximately 90% found just once. The receptor was isolated from a woman aged 55-69 years in a cohort exposed to, infected with or recovered from COVID-19 (not recorded which). The sample consisted of PBMCs or T cells enriched from blood (not recorded which). The chain employs TRBV28 and TRBJ1-5; tentatively, D is TRBD1 (5 bases). The CDR3 protein is CASRTLFGGWQPQHF. The CDR3 DNA is TGTGCCAGCAGGACCTTATTCGGGGGATGGCAGCCCCAGCATTTT.